Listed below are T cell receptor beta chains from one sample, sequenced in a study of T cell repertoires in cytomegalovirus infection. TCRdb analysed the reads with MiXCR anew, one entry per CDR3 protein. The profile shows fewer than 250,000 distinct CDR3 sequences, approximately 22% of them singletons. Sequences were obtained from CD8+ T cells from PBMCs. These receptors originate from a human donor in good health (CMV status not recorded). Some clones in this sample may be carry-over from other donors' samples. CDR3s leave out the opening cysteine and the closing phenylalanine or tryptophan.

length	J	V	CDR3
11	TRBJ1-1	TRBV5-1	ASSLSEATEAF
12	TRBJ2-1	TRBV20-1	SAPQAGGGNEQF
9	TRBJ1-1	TRBV29-1	SVTGGGEAF
9	TRBJ1-3	TRBV29-1	ARASGNTIY
13	TRBJ2-3	TRBV28	ASSFSGGRTDTQY
10	TRBJ2-5	TRBV2	ASSGTEGTQY
16	TRBJ1-2	TRBV29-1	SVEDGRIAGPPKLGYT
12	TRBJ1-1	TRBV6-6	ASSPAGTYTEAF
14	TRBJ2-1	TRBV28	ASSPGSVFSYNEQF
12	TRBJ2-5	TRBV7-4	ASSVVGAEETQY
14	TRBJ2-3	TRBV7-9	ASSPTGTTLTDTQY
10	TRBJ1-1	TRBV20-1	SARRGYTEAF
11	TRBJ2-7	TRBV12-3/TRBV12-4	ASSLLGVGEQY
14	TRBJ2-4	TRBV7-9	ASSAPPRGAKNIQY
13	TRBJ2-3	TRBV27	ASSLMGPDSDTQY
14	TRBJ2-1	TRBV7-9	ASSLRQSFSYNEQF
11	TRBJ2-7	TRBV2	ASSLKVPYEQY
14	TRBJ2-3	TRBV7-2	ASHDIAESYTDTQY
12	TRBJ2-1	TRBV19	ASSYQKSYNEQF
13	TRBJ2-1	TRBV7-3	ASSLVGASGDEQF
14	TRBJ2-2	TRBV7-9	ASSFGTVANTGELF
11	TRBJ1-3	TRBV3-1	AVTGDNRNTIY
15	TRBJ2-1	TRBV5-6	ASSDTIGRSSYNEQF
14	TRBJ2-6	TRBV5-4	ASSLDSGSGANVLT
9	TRBJ2-1	TRBV5-1	ASSSMHEQF
11	TRBJ2-7	TRBV2	AGEDRAGYEQY
14	TRBJ1-2	TRBV7-8	ASSPPPGVRGNGYT
10	TRBJ2-1	TRBV27	ASSLDRTVQF
12	TRBJ2-1	TRBV4-1	ASSEWTGGNEQF
15	TRBJ1-2	TRBV15	ATSREPPRGGDYGYT
10	TRBJ2-1	TRBV12-3/TRBV12-4	ASSFGGNEQF
13	TRBJ2-2	TRBV11-2	ASSIGTGHTGELF
15	TRBJ2-1	TRBV4-1	ASSQEEGGTTYNEQF
15	TRBJ2-3	TRBV5-1	ASSINFRDRVTDTQY
13	TRBJ2-1	TRBV10-2	ASREALYSWFGQF
14	TRBJ2-4	TRBV7-9	ASSPREGVAKNIQY
11	TRBJ2-7	TRBV20-1	SARTSGGYEQY
12	TRBJ1-4	TRBV28	ASSPWGTNEKLF
13	TRBJ2-1	TRBV6-4	ASSPQGSEHNEQF
13	TRBJ2-5	TRBV27	ASSLSVGPGETQY
12	TRBJ1-1	TRBV2	ASKGVRIHTEAF
14	TRBJ2-5	TRBV20-1	SARDRGLAGQETQY
11	TRBJ2-2	TRBV7-2	ASKLAGTVELF
10	TRBJ1-4	TRBV25-1	ASSDRPEKLF
11	TRBJ2-1	TRBV27	ASSDRAYNEQF
11	TRBJ1-1	TRBV2	ASSPGQAYEAF
9	TRBJ1-1	TRBV29-1	SVSMNTEAF
13	TRBJ2-1	TRBV9	ASSASGHPPNEQF
11	TRBJ2-3	TRBV28	ATDSGVTDTQY
13	TRBJ2-5	TRBV7-6	ASSPMEVRRGTQY